The sequence of this TCR beta chain was determined in a study of OX40 agonist ivuxolimab in advanced cancers. Study-wide findings and caveats: Within 6 weeks, CD4+ and CD8+ blood T cells expanded clonally at 0.1 to 3.0 mg/kg.

Generated by immunoSEQ multiplex PCR, the TCRdb table keeps only in-frame clones and is missing some. The sample contains about 83,000 clones, roughly nine tenths of which appear only once. Comment on this clone: Antigen unknown.

Excluded were patients having autoimmune disease history or systemic immunosuppression. Here the sequenced sample was CD4+ or CD8+ T cells sorted from blood, taken in a trial of the OX40 agonist ivuxolimab. This receptor was obtained from an adult with an advanced solid tumor such as melanoma, head and neck, liver or kidney cancer.

The CDR3 DNA reads TGTGCCAGCTCACCCCCCCGCGGGGCCTGGGAGACCCAGTACTTC. Translating it yields CASSPPRGAWETQYF. The chain joins TRBV18 to TRBJ2-5; tentatively, D is TRBD2 (6 bases). The CDR3 is 15 amino acids. Per germline, CDR1 KGHSH and CDR2 LQKENI. Trimming pared 3 bases from V and 5 bases from J, leaving 16 bases between.